This record looks at one T cell receptor beta chain sequence and its context. This record comes from a study of T cells in Graves' hyperthyroidism and ophthalmopathy. Template material for amplifying TCR beta CDR3 regions consisted of RNA transcripts. First-round RT-PCR of the TCR CDR3 relied on the HTBI primer set. One entry per CDR3 protein, called by TCRdb with MiXCR from the multiplex PCR reads. Here the sample spans hundreds of thousands of distinct CDR3 sequences, roughly a sixth being singletons. Trimming at V came to 1 base and at J to 8 bases, leaving 8 bases not matched to a gene. The CDR3 runs 15 residues. Per the germline V gene, CDR1 is SGHTA and CDR2 is FQGNSA.

The chain links TRBV7-2 to TRBJ1-2; 9 bases line up with TRBD1. What was sequenced was blood. This TCR was sampled from a woman between 18 and 29 years old with Graves' hyperthyroidism. The CDR3 here is CASSLEGTGKYGYTF. CDR3 nucleotides: TGTGCCAGCAGCTTAGAGGGGACAGGGAAATACGGCTACACCTTC.